The 3 T cell receptor beta chains given below trace back to one sample, sequenced in a study of shared clonotypes between healthy human individuals. Measured with immunoSEQ multiplex PCR; TCRdb has only the in-frame clones, and not every one. Of approximately 600,000 clones listed, 90% to 95% were seen once; the top ten hold around 0.12%. CD45RO-negative, CCR7-selected cells formed the naive CD8 fraction, which excluded terminally differentiated effector memory CD45RA+ cells. Sequencing input: naive CD8+ T cells sorted from blood. These receptors came from a woman in her 30s in good health.

The chain combines TRBV19 with TRBJ1-1, with TRBD1 matching 9 bases. Germline V gives CDR1 LNHDA, CDR2 SQIVND (reference sequence). The CDR3 extends over 15 amino acids. Trimming at V came to 3 bases and at J to 8 bases, leaving 10 bases not matched to a gene. CDR3 bases: TGTGCCAGTAGTATCGGCGGGACAGGGTTAGTAGAAGCTTTCTTT. Translated: CASSIGGTGLVEAFF.

The genes are TRBV19 and TRBJ2-1, with D possibly being TRBD1 (5 bases). The V end was cut by 2 bases, the J end by 2 bases, with 10 bases between. CDR1 and CDR2 from the germline V gene are LNHDA and SQIVND (reference sequence). The CDR3 consists of 15 residues. The CDR3 DNA follows: TGTGCCAGTAGTATAAGGCAGGGCACCTACAATGAGCAGTTCTTC. This encodes CASSIRQGTYNEQFF.

The gene calls are TRBV7-5 and TRBJ1-2. TRBV7-5 is assigned pseudogene status. The CDR3 contains 12 residues. The CDR3 spells CASSLVSQGHTF. CDR3 DNA sequence: TGTGCCAGCAGCTTAGTTTCACAAGGCCACACCTTC.